This TCR beta chain was obtained from a study of cytomegalovirus exposure and HLA in healthy donors. Germline V CDR1 and CDR2: SNHLY, FYNNEI. Germline trimming cut 6 bases from V and 4 bases from J; bases unmatched to any gene: 2. The CDR3 length is 13 residues. The PCR ran on 60 Vbeta and 13 Jbeta primers. The table came from immunoSEQ multiplex PCR; TCRdb's copy has only in-frame clones and leaves some out. The table records roughly 120,000 clones, 55% to 65% of them present only once. The sequenced sample consisted of PBMCs. The genes are TRBV2 and TRBJ2-7; TRBD2 agrees at 11 bases. The clonotype originates from a woman in her thirties or forties in good health and CMV-seropositive. The CDR3 reads CASRGLAAYEQYF. Here the CDR3 DNA reads TGTGCCAGCAGGGGACTAGCGGCTTACGAGCAGTACTTC.